Each of the 14 T cell receptor beta chains below was sequenced from the same sample in a study of CD8+ T cells in alopecia areata. Stated treatment: oral pan-JAK inhibitor, 5-10 mg twice daily. Extraction of RNA preceded its reverse transcription into cDNA, which served as the sequencing template. Profiling relied on immunoSEQ multiplex PCR, and the TCRdb table lists in-frame clones only, not all of them. The table records hundreds of thousands of clones, 66% of them present only once. The sample consisted of CD4+ T cells sorted from blood, taken around week 44, from a patient treated with tofacitinib. These TCRs come from a human donor with alopecia areata.

This clone has ten or more counts. Other DNA sequences of this sample code for an identical CDR3. J is TRBJ1-1 and V is TRBV18, with a possible D match to TRBD1 (5 bases). The germline V gene has CDR1 KGHSH and CDR2 LQKENI. Deletions cut 3 bases from V and 1 base from J, with 6 bases between. This CDR3 contains 13 residues. The chain's CDR3 is CASSPGQNTEAFF. CDR3 nucleotides: TGTGCCAGCTCACCCGGACAGAACACTGAAGCTTTCTTT.

The J gene is TRBJ2-3, the V gene TRBV5-6; D is ambiguous. The germline CDR1 and CDR2 sequences are SGHDT and YYEEEE. This CDR3 has 13 amino acids. V lost 4 bases, J lost 7 bases, and 13 bases lay in between. The CDR3 DNA sequence: TGTGCCAGCAGCGACCCCGGGCCTTATACGCAGTATTTT. It translates to CASSDPGPYTQYF.

The rearrangement joins TRBV29-1 to TRBJ2-7; 7 bases are shared with TRBD1. With 6 bases clipped from V and 1 base from J, the junction kept 3 bases outside the gene matches. Germline lookup yields CDR1 SQVTM and CDR2 ANQGSEA. This CDR3 spans 12 amino acids. CDR3 nucleotide sequence: TGCAGCGTCGGACAGGTTTCCTACGAGCAGTACTTC. Encoded protein: CSVGQVSYEQYF.

This clone was seen a few times. Other DNA sequences in the sample encode the same CDR3. V usage is TRBV29-1 and J usage is TRBJ2-7; TRBD2 aligns across 8 bases. With V trimmed by 3 bases and J by 4 bases, 5 bases remained unmatched. CDR3 size: 13 residues. In germline, CDR1 is SQVTM, CDR2 ANQGSEA. In nucleotides, the CDR3 is TGCAGCGTTGAGGGGGGCGGGAGGTACGAGCAGTACTTC. This sequence encodes CSVEGGGRYEQYF.

The CDR3 is CASSPTGREEQYF. The CDR3 DNA reads TGTGCCAGCAGCCCAACGGGCAGGGAAGAGCAGTACTTC. J is TRBJ2-7 and V is TRBV7-2; a possible D gene is TRBD1 (5 bases). CDR1 SGHTA and CDR2 FQGNSA come from the germline V gene. V was cut by 5 bases and J by 7 bases, with 15 bases left in between. CDR3 length: 13 residues.

This clone showed up just a few times. The chain combines TRBV19 with TRBJ1-6, with no clear D. Germline V gene lookup returns CDR1 LNHDA and CDR2 SQIVND (reference sequence). This CDR3 has 13 residues. V was clipped by 5 bases and J by 7 bases, with 9 bases between them. The CDR3, as DNA: TGTGCCAGTAGTGCCTACACGAATTCACCCCTCCACTTT. As protein: CASSAYTNSPLHF.

This clone was recorded a few times. The CDR3 region has the DNA TGCGCCAGCAGCTTGGAGACTAGCGGATACTACGAGCAGTACTTC. This gives the protein CASSLETSGYYEQYF. This chain joins TRBV5-1 and TRBJ2-7, with 9 nucleotides matching TRBD2. This CDR3 spans 15 amino acids. Germline V lookup: CDR1 SGHRS, CDR2 YFSETQ. The J segment lost 3 bases and the V segment lost 0 bases, leaving 4 bases of the junction unmatched.

The CDR3 DNA follows: TGTGCCTGGAGTGTATTCCGTCCGACAACAGATGGCTACACCTTC. Translating it yields CAWSVFRPTTDGYTF. V gene TRBV30 combines with J gene TRBJ1-2, with D unclear. Trimming removed 0 bases at V and 6 bases at J, with 17 bases between. CDR1 and CDR2 from the germline V gene are GTSNPN and SVGIG (reference sequence). The length of the CDR3 is 15 residues.

V is TRBV5-6 and J is TRBJ1-1; no reliable D call. This CDR3 has 12 amino acids. Germline values: CDR1 SGHDT, CDR2 YYEEEE. The germline V and J ends were trimmed by 1 base and 3 bases, with 4 bases remaining between them. The CDR3 spells CASSLQYTEAFF. CDR3 nucleotide sequence: TGTGCCAGCAGCTTGCAGTACACTGAAGCTTTCTTT.

The chain combines TRBV29-1 with TRBJ1-1, with 10 bases that match TRBD1. V trimming: 4 bases; J trimming: 1 base; junction bases outside the gene matches: 3. Germline assignment: CDR1 SQVTM and CDR2 ANQGSEA. This CDR3 region has 14 residues. The CDR3 sequence: CSVGQGATNTEAFF. The CDR3 region has the DNA TGCAGCGTTGGACAGGGGGCTACGAACACTGAAGCTTTCTTT.

The V call is TRBV28, the J call TRBJ2-7; 9 bases align to TRBD1. V trimming: 2 bases; J trimming: 3 bases; junction bases outside the gene matches: 5. Germline V gene sequence: CDR1 MDHEN, CDR2 SYDVKM. The CDR3 is made up of 15 amino acids. DNA of the CDR3: TGTGCCAGCAGTTTAGCGGGACAGGGAAACTACGAGCAGTACTTC. Amino acids: CASSLAGQGNYEQYF.

CDR3 in amino acids: CASSYSGTGSYEQYF. DNA for the CDR3: TGTGCCAGCAGCTATTCCGGGACAGGCTCCTACGAGCAGTACTTC. This chain links TRBV7-9 with TRBJ2-7; 8 bases fit TRBD1. There are 15 residues in the CDR3. V was clipped by 4 bases and J by 0 bases; unmatched bases: 5. Looked up from germline, CDR1 is SEHNR and CDR2 is FQNEAQ (reference sequence).

This clone showed up just once. This chain links TRBV7-9 with TRBJ1-1; D is ambiguous. There are 12 residues in the CDR3. V lost 5 bases and J 5 bases, leaving 9 bases between the germline ends. Per germline, CDR1 SEHNR and CDR2 FQNEAQ (reference sequence). In nucleotides, the CDR3 is TGTGCCAGCAGCACAAGAGAGACTGAAGCTTTCTTT. The encoded protein is CASSTRETEAFF.

The chain carries TRBV5-1 and TRBJ2-7; D possibly uses TRBD1 or TRBD2 (6 bases each). The CDR3 has 14 residues. Germline lookup yields CDR1 SGHRS and CDR2 YFSETQ. Trimming pared 2 bases from V and 2 bases from J, leaving 11 bases between. CDR3 protein: CASSLSGGAYEQYF. CDR3 nucleotide sequence: TGCGCCAGCAGCTTATCCGGGGGCGCCTACGAGCAGTACTTC. The entire variable domain, with the rest obtained from reference TRBV5-1 and TRBJ2-7, is as follows: KAGVTQTPRYLIKTRGQQVTLSCSPISGHRSVSWYQQTPGQGLQFLFEYFSETQRNKGNFPGRFSGRQFSNSRSEMNVSTLELGDSALYLCASSLSGGAYEQYFGPGTRLTVT.